Reported below is one T cell receptor (beta chain). Its antigen remains unidentified. The record has no base qualities; no much larger clone is one base away. The donors were healthy, HIV-negative adults with no recently reported acute infections or vaccinations. All donors were Caucasian adults living in Nashville, Tennessee, USA. For unsorted samples, about 90 million PBMCs were counted and genomic DNA was extracted with the QIAamp DNA Blood Mini kit. Blood was collected by leukapheresis, and PBMCs were isolated by Ficoll-Histopaque density gradient centrifugation and then cryopreserved in liquid nitrogen vapor phase. TCR CDR3 regions were amplified from genomic DNA by multiplex PCR using the deep immunoSEQ assay. Genomic DNA extracted from each cell subset was distributed evenly over all wells of several immunoSEQ 96-well plates, and each plate served as one replicate. Each replicate PCR for unsorted PBMC received roughly 300 ng genomic DNA, equal to approximately 30,000 T cell genomes. Ten immunoSEQ deep assay plates were used to sequence the unsorted PBMC genomic DNA. Purified libraries were measured with a Qubit 3.0 fluorometer, size-checked on a Bioanalyzer 2100, and measured again with the KAPA Library Quantification kit. Every immunoSEQ 96-well plate was sequenced on a separate single-read 150-cycle Illumina NextSeq 550 flow cell. As for the authors' bioinformatics: The immunoSEQ output contained only junctional sequences without quality scores, so filtering could not match that applied to full-length reads. Sequences were annotated with PyIR, a Python wrapper for IgBLAST v1.9, and V/J genes and CDR3 were assigned using IMGT germline references. Reads with weak V/J assignments (E-value above 1e-6), missing CDR3, stop codons, out-of-frame junctions, or ambiguous translated residues were removed. V3J clonotypes were defined by identical inferred V gene, J gene, and CDR3 amino acid sequence. The percentage overlap between two repertoires was calculated by dividing the number of shared unique clonotypes by the size of the smaller repertoire. Richness of each repertoire was evaluated using RTK rarefaction, the Chao1 estimator, and Recon v2.1 estimates of unobserved clonotypes. TCRdb limited this immuneACCESS table to in-frame rearrangements with V and J called. A share of clones is missing; checked studies link under half to unresolved V genes, and the rest is unexplained. V and J calls and clone size are those listed in that table; D and trimming were worked out from the DNA. For this sample there are 450,000 to 500,000 clones; about 82% appear just once. The ten largest make up 10% to 15% of the sample.

This entry is derived from a study of shared clonotypes between healthy human individuals (dated by TCRdb to between 2020 and 2021). General notes on the study: The cohort comprised two women and three men aged 18 to 49 years. To estimate repertoire size and how much clonotypes are shared between individuals, the study performed deep sequencing of blood TCR repertoires from about five healthy adults. Different laboratories and diverse techniques were used to prepare libraries and sequence TCR repertoires, to increase sequencing depth and limit assay-specific biases. Each donor's leukapheresis produced roughly between roughly 0.85 and 10 billion PBMCs. On the study overall, not on this receptor specifically: Pairwise subsampling led to the expectation that sequencing depth would affect the degree of clonotype sharing among donors. Because the study included only a small number of donors, the genetic and exposure-history diversity represented was limited. Sampling was limited to blood, and TCR repertoires in tissue likely differ from TCR repertoires in blood.

The CDR3 runs 14 residues from the cysteine to the phenylalanine. This entry keeps only the CDR3 DNA: 42 bases, framed from base 1. The germline V gene (reference sequence) supplies CDR1 SSHAT and CDR2 FNYEAQ. The clonotype comes from a middle-aged woman in good health. Some clones in this sample may be carry-over from other donors' samples. The chain is encoded by TRBV7-7 joined to TRBJ2-3; 8 nucleotides in the junction match TRBD2. Sequencing was carried out using PBMCs. The DNA reads TGTGCTACCTCGCGGGAGGACTACACAGATACGCAGTATTTT. Translated, it gives CATSREDYTDTQYF.